This T cell receptor beta chain was profiled in a study of shared clonotypes between healthy human individuals. Those who donated, Caucasian adults without exception, all lived in Nashville, Tennessee. CDR1 and CDR2 (germline): SGHRS, YFSETQ. The CDR3 is 18 amino acids. V was pared by 0 bases and J by 0 bases, with 7 bases of the junction left unmatched. Repertoires were generated with immunoSEQ multiplex PCR, while TCRdb's copy carries only in-frame clones and drops some. Found here are over a million clones, around 82% of them singletons; the top ten hold roughly 0.55%. The clonotype was recovered from a man aged 18 to 29 in good health. Some clones in this sample may be carry-over from other donors' samples. This rearrangement joins TRBV5-1 to TRBJ2-7; the match to TRBD2 covers 12 bases. Source material: memory CD4+ T cells from PBMCs. Subset noted: CD45RA-negative fraction. CDR3 loop: CASSLEMTSGGNSYEQYF. CDR3 DNA sequence: TGCGCCAGCAGCTTGGAAATGACTAGCGGGGGTAACTCCTACGAGCAGTACTTC. Combining the CDR3 with reference TRBV5-1 and TRBJ2-7 gives the whole variable domain KAGVTQTPRYLIKTRGQQVTLSCSPISGHRSVSWYQQTPGQGLQFLFEYFSETQRNKGNFPGRFSGRQFSNSRSEMNVSTLELGDSALYLCASSLEMTSGGNSYEQYFGPGTRLTVT.